These 21 T cell receptor beta chains were sequenced from one sample in a study of shared clonotypes between healthy human individuals. Method: immunoSEQ multiplex PCR; TCRdb's copy keeps in-frame clones and lacks some. The sample holds roughly 2.2 million clones, more than 85% seen once. Material for sequencing was naive CD4+ T cells from PBMCs. Regarding subset: CD45RA+ positively selected. These receptor sequences come from a young man in good health. Some clones in this sample may be carry-over from other donors' samples.

This clone came up once. The CDR3 coding sequence is TGTGCCAGCAGATCCCGGGGGTTGGGGAACACTGAAGCTTTCTTT. This codes for CASRSRGLGNTEAFF. The J gene is TRBJ1-1, the V gene TRBV6-5; D is possibly TRBD1 (5 bases). Germline V CDR1 and CDR2: MNHEY, SVGAGI. The V end was cut by 6 bases, the J end by 1 base, with 15 bases between. The CDR3 is 15 amino acids.

This clone appeared a single time. V and J are TRBV5-6 and TRBJ2-7, with D tentatively TRBD2 (6 bases). CDR1 is SGHDT and CDR2 is YYEEEE in the germline V gene. This CDR3 contains 13 residues. Trimming took 5 bases from V and 0 from J, leaving 9 bases between them. The CDR3 bases are TGTGCCAGCAGACGTAGCGGCTCCTACGAGCAGTACTTC. Translating it yields CASRRSGSYEQYF.

This clone was counted between two and nine times. The chain is built from TRBV29-1 and TRBJ2-7; a possible D gene is TRBD2 (6 bases). CDR1 is SQVTM, CDR2 ANQGSEA, per germline. V was cut by 4 bases and J by 2 bases, with 12 bases left in between. CDR3 length: 13 amino acids. The chain's CDR3 is CSVVFSSAYEQYF. The CDR3, as DNA: TGCAGCGTTGTTTTTTCTAGCGCCTACGAGCAGTACTTC.

The rearrangement uses TRBV28 and TRBJ1-2, with a weak D call TRBD1 (6 bases). Germline loops: CDR1 MDHEN, CDR2 SYDVKM. This CDR3 comprises 13 residues. The germline V and J ends were trimmed by 4 bases and 7 bases, with 13 bases remaining between them. CDR3 in amino acids: CASSSPQGLGYTF. DNA of the CDR3: TGTGCCAGCAGTTCGCCACAGGGTCTTGGCTACACCTTC.

The chain couples TRBV18 to TRBJ1-1; D may be TRBD1 (5 bases). Deletions cut 4 bases from V and 12 bases from J, with 15 bases between. Germline V lookup: CDR1 KGHSH, CDR2 LQKENI. The CDR3 sequence is 12 residues long. The CDR3 region has the DNA TGTGCCAGCTCACAAATCGGGGCCCGGACTTTCTTT. The encoded protein is CASSQIGARTFF.

The CDR3 loop is CASSQLGREDYGYTF. The CDR3 nucleotides read TGTGCCAGCAGCCAACTGGGCAGGGAGGACTATGGCTACACCTTC. The gene calls are TRBV14 and TRBJ1-2, with a weak D call TRBD1 (5 bases). Germline V CDR1 and CDR2: SGHDN, FVKESK. This CDR3 has 15 amino acids. Trimming left V 2 bases short and J 3 bases short, with 13 bases between.

The chain joins TRBV28 to TRBJ2-5; TRBD2 aligns across 12 bases. Per the germline V gene, CDR1 is MDHEN and CDR2 is SYDVKM. Losses at the gene ends were 4 bases for V and 1 base for J; bases not matched to a gene: 7. The CDR3 loop spans 17 amino acids. The CDR3 DNA reads TGTGCCAGCAGTTCCTTCAGGACTAGCGGGACCCAAGAGACCCAGTACTTC. Its translation is CASSSFRTSGTQETQYF.

The chain has TRBV28 and TRBJ2-2; D gene uncertain. Between the trimmed V and J ends, which lost 8 bases and 0 bases, there was a span of 7 bases. The CDR3 runs to 13 residues. Germline assignment: CDR1 MDHEN and CDR2 SYDVKM. The CDR3 DNA sequence: TGTGCCAGCCTCACCGCGAACACCGGGGAGCTGTTTTTT. This sequence encodes CASLTANTGELFF.

V gene TRBV7-9 combines with J gene TRBJ2-5; the D is unclear. Per the germline V gene, CDR1 is SEHNR and CDR2 is FQNEAQ (reference sequence). Between the trimmed V and J ends, which lost 1 base and 2 bases, there was a span of 11 bases. The CDR3 has 15 amino acids. CDR3: CASSLGAWAQETQYF. The CDR3 coding sequence is TGTGCCAGCAGCTTAGGGGCGTGGGCACAAGAGACCCAGTACTTC.

The chain has TRBV5-1 and TRBJ2-7; 10 positions match TRBD1. This CDR3 has 16 residues. With 4 bases clipped from V and 5 bases from J, the junction kept 12 bases outside the gene matches. Per germline, CDR1 SGHRS and CDR2 YFSETQ. CDR3 loop: CASSPLTGTGANEQYF. The CDR3 DNA follows: TGCGCCAGCAGCCCATTAACCGGGACAGGGGCCAACGAGCAGTACTTC.

Details on this clone: The same CDR3 also results from other DNA sequences found in this sample. CDR3: CSVVPTGLSYEQYF. In DNA form, the CDR3 reads TGCAGCGTTGTCCCCACAGGGCTATCCTACGAGCAGTACTTC. The chain joins TRBV29-1 to TRBJ2-7, with TRBD1 as a possible D gene (6 bases). V lost 4 bases and J lost 1, with 14 bases in between. Germline CDR1 reads SQVTM; CDR2 reads ANQGSEA. The CDR3 length is 14 residues.

In its sample, this clone was seen once. The chain employs TRBV2 and TRBJ2-1; unclear D gene. From germline, CDR1 is SNHLY and CDR2 FYNNEI. The V gene lost 5 bases and the J gene lost 4 bases, with 9 bases spanning the gap. There are 13 residues in the CDR3. In nucleotides, the CDR3 is TGTGCCAGCAGTCCGACTGAGTACAATGAGCAGTTCTTC. It translates to CASSPTEYNEQFF.

DNA for the CDR3: TGTGCCAGCACTAACCAAGAGACCCAGTACTTC. Translated, it gives CASTNQETQYF. The rearrangement joins TRBV2 to TRBJ2-5; the D is unclear. The CDR3 contains 11 residues. V was cut by 7 bases and J by 0 bases, with 3 bases left in between. Germline CDR1 SNHLY, CDR2 FYNNEI.

The chain has TRBV5-4 and TRBJ1-1, with a weak D call TRBD1 (5 bases). The germline gives CDR1 SGHNT, CDR2 YYREEE (reference sequence). This CDR3 spans 17 amino acids. The V end lost 0 bases, the J end lost 1 base, and 16 bases lay between the germline ends. In DNA form, the CDR3 reads TGTGCCAGCAGCTTGGGCCAGGGCCCATCGGGGAACACTGAAGCTTTCTTT. As protein: CASSLGQGPSGNTEAFF.

The chain links TRBV5-1 to TRBJ2-2; weak D call: TRBD1 (6 bases). From germline, CDR1 is SGHRS and CDR2 YFSETQ. V lost 4 bases, J lost 0 bases, and 10 bases lay in between. The CDR3 extends over 15 amino acids. CDR3 residues: CASSQRTANTGELFF. CDR3 DNA sequence: TGCGCCAGCAGCCAAAGGACAGCGAACACCGGGGAGCTGTTTTTT. Full variable domain (rest looked up from reference TRBV5-1 and TRBJ2-2): KAGVTQTPRYLIKTRGQQVTLSCSPISGHRSVSWYQQTPGQGLQFLFEYFSETQRNKGNFPGRFSGRQFSNSRSEMNVSTLELGDSALYLCASSQRTANTGELFFGEGSRLTVL.

The J gene is TRBJ1-2, the V gene TRBV10-3; D perhaps matches TRBD1 (6 bases). V shed 2 bases and J shed 6 bases, with 13 bases lying between them. This CDR3 is 14 amino acids long. CDR1 and CDR2 from the germline V gene are ENHRY and SYGVKD. This CDR3 is CAISEIINRDGYTF. CDR3 nucleotide sequence: TGTGCCATCAGTGAGATCATAAACAGGGATGGCTACACCTTC.

The chain combines TRBV28 with TRBJ2-7; 10 positions agree with TRBD1. CDR3 length: 16 amino acids. The germline CDR1 and CDR2 sequences are MDHEN and SYDVKM. V shed 3 bases, J shed 5 bases, and the junction held 10 bases outside the gene matches. The CDR3 sequence: CASSFSSGTGDHEQYF. Here the CDR3 DNA reads TGTGCCAGCAGTTTCTCCTCCGGGACAGGGGATCACGAGCAGTACTTC.

The chain links TRBV9 to TRBJ2-1; TRBD2 matches at 8 bases. Germline V gene sequence: CDR1 SGDLS, CDR2 YYNGEE. The ends lost 7 bases at V and 4 bases at J; junction bases unmatched: 16. This CDR3 comprises 17 residues. For the CDR3, the DNA is TGTGCCAGCGCACCCATCTTTGGCGGGAGGCTTTACAATGAGCAGTTCTTC. Translated: CASAPIFGGRLYNEQFF.

The genes are TRBV5-4 and TRBJ2-5, with D possibly being TRBD1 (5 bases). There are 14 residues in the CDR3. Per the germline V gene, CDR1 is SGHNT and CDR2 is YYREEE (reference sequence). Between the trimmed V and J ends, which lost 0 bases and 5 bases, there was a span of 11 bases. The CDR3 coding sequence is TGTGCCAGCAGCTTGGCCTCAGGGTCGGAGACCCAGTACTTC. Encoded protein: CASSLASGSETQYF.

This chain joins TRBV29-1 and TRBJ1-1; D may be TRBD1 (6 bases). CDR3 length: 12 amino acids. In germline, CDR1 is SQVTM, CDR2 ANQGSEA. V lost 2 bases, J lost 14 bases, and 18 bases lay in between. The DNA for the CDR3 is TGCAGCGTTGAACGAGGCCAGGGGAGCTGGTTCTTT. This gives the protein CSVERGQGSWFF. Full variable domain (missing parts from reference TRBV29-1 and TRBJ1-1): SAVISQKPSRDICQRGTSLTIQCQVDSQVTMMFWYRQQPGQSLTLIATANQGSEATYESGFVIDKFPISRPNLTFSTLTVSNMSPEDSSIYLCSVERGQGSWFFGQGTRLTVV.

The rearrangement links TRBV7-2 to TRBJ1-1; D is undetermined. CDR1 and CDR2 from the germline V gene are SGHTA and FQGNSA. The CDR3 has 14 residues. Trimming took 5 bases from V and 4 from J, leaving 14 bases between them. CDR3 protein: CASSLRGGFTEAFF. The CDR3 DNA reads as TGTGCCAGCAGCCTCCGAGGAGGGTTCACTGAAGCTTTCTTT.